This is a list of T cell receptor beta chains from one sample in a study of blood T cell repertoires in COVID-19. The method was immunoSEQ multiplex PCR; TCRdb's version includes in-frame clones alone and lacks a portion of them. Among under 300,000 clones listed, about nine tenths were seen once. The sequencing input was PBMCs or T cells enriched from blood (not recorded which). The receptor set was obtained from a man between 18 and 29 years old who had recovered from COVID-19. CDR3s include the opening cysteine and the closing phenylalanine or tryptophan. The D gene is left open where the match is weak. Clone size is not always given. Where it is, it says once, few, many or a class for expanded clones.

D	size	V	J	DNA	CDR3
TRBD2	.	TRBV5-1	TRBJ2-1	TGCGCCAGCACTGAAAGGCTAGCGGGCAATGAGCAGTTCTTC	CASTERLAGNEQFF
.	.	TRBV15	TRBJ1-1	TGTGCCACCAGCAGAGATCCGGGGGTAGGGACTGAAGCTTTCTTT	CATSRDPGVGTEAFF
TRBD1	.	TRBV30	TRBJ2-7	TGTGCCTGGAGTGGTGGGCCAGGGGGGCAGTACTTC	CAWSGGPGGQYF
.	.	TRBV24-1	TRBJ2-1	TGTGCCACCTCCAGCTACAATGAGCAGTTCTTC	CATSSYNEQFF
TRBD1	.	TRBV19	TRBJ1-1	TGTGCCAGTAGACCGGGCAGGGGGGTTTCAAGAACTGAAGCTTTCTTT	CASRPGRGVSRTEAFF
.	.	TRBV2	TRBJ1-1	TGTGCCAGCAGTGAAGCTTTGGGAGAGAACACTGAAGCTTTCTTT	CASSEALGENTEAFF
.	.	TRBV4-1	TRBJ1-4	TGCGCCAGCAGCAAAACGGGATATAATGAAAAACTGTTTTTT	CASSKTGYNEKLFF
.	once	TRBV14	TRBJ1-1	TGTGCCAGCAGCCAAGGCCGAATAACAGATCCGGAGGTTGAAGCTTTCTTT	CASSQGRITDPEVEAFF
TRBD2	.	TRBV18	TRBJ2-3	TGTGCCAGCTCACCGCGGGAGGGCCGAAGGGATACGCAGTATTTT	CASSPREGRRDTQYF
TRBD1	.	TRBV5-4	TRBJ2-2	TGTGCCAGCAGCTTGCCAGGGGGCGCGTCCGGGGAGCTGTTTTTT	CASSLPGGASGELFF
TRBD2	.	TRBV6-4	TRBJ2-1	TGTGCCAGCAGTGCTACTAGCGGGGGGACCGATGAGCAGTTCTTC	CASSATSGGTDEQFF
.	.	TRBV25-1	TRBJ2-5	TGTGCCAGCAGTGAATGGGGCAACTCAGAGACCCAGTACTTC	CASSEWGNSETQYF
.	.	TRBV19	TRBJ1-3	TGTGCCAGGCACCAGGGGCCACGCTCTGGAAACACCATATATTTT	CARHQGPRSGNTIYF
TRBD2	.	TRBV4-1	TRBJ2-7	TGCGCCAGCAGCCAAGTCGCGGGGGGTAGCTACGAGCAGTACTTC	CASSQVAGGSYEQYF
TRBD2	.	TRBV3-1/TRBV3-2	TRBJ2-3	TGTGCCAGCGCCGGAACTAGCGGGAGTTCAGATACGCAGTATTTT	CASAGTSGSSDTQYF
.	.	TRBV9	TRBJ2-7	TGTGCCAGCAGCCCCGAGCTAGCGACCTCCTACGAGCAGTACTTC	CASSPELATSYEQYF